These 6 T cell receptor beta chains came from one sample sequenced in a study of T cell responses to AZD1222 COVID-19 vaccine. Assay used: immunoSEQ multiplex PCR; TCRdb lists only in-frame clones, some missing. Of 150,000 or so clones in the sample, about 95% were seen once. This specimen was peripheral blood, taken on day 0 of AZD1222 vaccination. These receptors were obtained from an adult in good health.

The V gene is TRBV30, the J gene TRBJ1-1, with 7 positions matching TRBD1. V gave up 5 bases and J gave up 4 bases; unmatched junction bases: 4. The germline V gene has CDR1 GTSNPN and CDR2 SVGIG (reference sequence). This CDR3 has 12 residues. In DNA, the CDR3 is TGTGCCTGGGGGGCAGGGGGCACTGAAGCTTTCTTT. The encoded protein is CAWGAGGTEAFF.

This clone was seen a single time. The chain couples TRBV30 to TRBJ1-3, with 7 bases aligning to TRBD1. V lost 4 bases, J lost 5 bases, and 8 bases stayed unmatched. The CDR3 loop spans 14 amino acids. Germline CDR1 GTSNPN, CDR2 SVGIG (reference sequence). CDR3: CAWTDRASRNTIYF. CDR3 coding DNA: TGTGCCTGGACCGACAGGGCTTCTAGAAACACCATATATTTT.

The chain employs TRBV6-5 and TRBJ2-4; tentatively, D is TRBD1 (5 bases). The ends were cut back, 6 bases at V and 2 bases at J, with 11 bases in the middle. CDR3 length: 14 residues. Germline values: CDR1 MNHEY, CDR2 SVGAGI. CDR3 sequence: CASSQGRPKNIQYF. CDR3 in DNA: TGTGCCAGCAGCCAGGGCAGGCCCAAAAACATTCAGTACTTC.

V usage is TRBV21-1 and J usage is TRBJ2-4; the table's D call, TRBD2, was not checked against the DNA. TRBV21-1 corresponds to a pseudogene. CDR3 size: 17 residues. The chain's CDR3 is CASSKEGSGRAKNIQYF. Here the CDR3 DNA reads TGTGCCAGCAGCAAAGAGGGTAGCGGGAGGGCCAAAAACATTCAGTACTTC.

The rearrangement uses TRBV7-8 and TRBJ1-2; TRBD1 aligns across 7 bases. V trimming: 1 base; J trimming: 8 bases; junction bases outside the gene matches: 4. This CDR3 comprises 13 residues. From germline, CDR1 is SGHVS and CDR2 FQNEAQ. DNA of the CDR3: TGTGCCAGCAGCTTAGAACAGGGGAAGGGCTACACCTTC. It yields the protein CASSLEQGKGYTF.

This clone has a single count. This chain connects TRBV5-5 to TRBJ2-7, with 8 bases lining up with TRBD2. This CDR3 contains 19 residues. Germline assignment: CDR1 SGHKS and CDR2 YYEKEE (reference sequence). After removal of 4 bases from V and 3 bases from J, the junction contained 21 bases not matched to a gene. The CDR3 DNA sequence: TGTGCCAGCAGCCGAATTATAGCGGGGAGGACCCCCCTCAACTACGAGCAGTACTTC. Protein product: CASSRIIAGRTPLNYEQYF.